This T cell receptor beta chain was obtained from a study of blood T cell repertoires in COVID-19. Study-level information: The origin of the acute and convalescent COVID-19 samples was the United States, Italy and Spain. T cells, B-cell-depleted T cells, or PBMCs supplied cDNA or gDNA.

The junction had 8 bases not matched to a gene; V was cut back by 4 bases and J by 2 bases. Per the germline V gene, CDR1 is LNHDA and CDR2 is SQIVND (reference sequence). The CDR3 sequence is 15 residues long. Per the authors' pipeline: Amplification of reference gene primers was used by the study to estimate nucleated cell counts. Sequencing used immunoSEQ multiplex PCR; TCRdb keeps in-frame clones, though not all of them. V, J and clone size are taken as reported in that table, and D and trimming were inferred from the DNA itself. The table includes 120,000 to 150,000 clones, around 81% detected once.

The receptor comes from a man aged 55 to 70 with active or convalescent COVID-19. Sequenced sample: peripheral blood. The V gene is TRBV19, the J gene TRBJ2-7; 7 nucleotides agree with TRBD1. Here the CDR3 reads CASSTFSGTAYEQYF. CDR3 coding DNA: TGTGCCAGTAGTACCTTCTCGGGGACAGCCTACGAGCAGTACTTC.